These T cell receptor beta chains were read from a single sample in a study of post-analysis software for immune sequencing data. MiXCR, run by TCRdb on the PCR reads, gives a single entry per CDR3 protein. Of 350,000 to 500,000 distinct CDR3 sequences in the sample, 35% to 45% were seen once. Sequencing input: blood. The receptor source for this set is a girl aged 2-10 years with multiple sclerosis. Each CDR3 is given with its conserved first and last residue. A D gene is named only where the DNA matches it firmly. Clone sizes are given selectively: once, few, many, or a class where the clone is expanded.

>few|TRBD2|TRBJ2-1|TRBV6-2/TRBV6-3
TGTGCCAGCAGTCCTAGCGGGAGGGGGCCTAATGAGCAGTTCTTC
CASSPSGRGPNEQFF
>once|.|TRBJ2-7|TRBV3-1
TGTGCCAGCAGCCAAGGCGACAGCACCTACGAGCAGTACTTC
CASSQGDSTYEQYF
>.|.|TRBJ1-5|TRBV28
TGTGCCAGCAGTTTCTTGGGGGGCCATCAGCCCCAGCATTTT
CASSFLGGHQPQHF
>few|.|TRBJ2-3|TRBV10-3
TGTGCCATCAGTGACACGGGGACTAGCACAGATACGCAGTATTTT
CAISDTGTSTDTQYF
>.|TRBD1|TRBJ2-7|TRBV14
TGTGCCAGCAGCCTCCTCGGACAGGGGGGAGACGAGCAGTACTTC
CASSLLGQGGDEQYF
>.|TRBD2|TRBJ2-5|TRBV20-1
TGCAGTGCCACGACTAGCGGGGGTCTAGCTTGGAAGGAGACCCAGTACTTC
CSATTSGGLAWKETQYF
>.|.|TRBJ1-2|TRBV7-6
TGTGCCCGCAGCGCGGGGGTTGGCTACACCTTC
CARSAGVGYTF
>.|.|TRBJ1-5|TRBV12-3/TRBV12-4
TGTGCCAGCAGTTTAGCTAACCCCAGCAATCAGCCCCAGCATTTT
CASSLANPSNQPQHF
>few|TRBD2|TRBJ2-7|TRBV20-1
TGCAGTGCCCTACTAGCGGGCTCCTACGAGCAGTACTTC
CSALLAGSYEQYF
>.|.|TRBJ2-4|TRBV28
TGTGCCACCGCGGGGCGTTACAAAAACATTCAGTACTTC
CATAGRYKNIQYF
>once|TRBD1|TRBJ2-7|TRBV18
TGTGCCAGCTCAACGGTTGGACAGGGGATGTCCTACGAGCAGTACTTC
CASSTVGQGMSYEQYF
>many|.|TRBJ2-7|TRBV29-1
TGCAGCGTTGAGGGGACAAGACCCTACGAGCAGTACTTC
CSVEGTRPYEQYF
>.|TRBD1|TRBJ1-1|TRBV20-1
TGCAGTGCTGTACAGGGGGTCGACACTGAAGCTTTCTTT
CSAVQGVDTEAFF
>.|TRBD2|TRBJ2-3|TRBV12-5
TGTGCTAGTGGTCCCCCTCTTAGCGGGAGGGTTGGAGATACGCAGTATTTT
CASGPPLSGRVGDTQYF
>.|.|TRBJ2-5|TRBV20-1
TGCAGTGCGCCGAAGACGGGGCGGAAACAAGAGACCCAGTACTTC
CSAPKTGRKQETQYF
>.|.|TRBJ2-1|TRBV7-3
TGTGCCAGCAGCTCTCTGACAGGTTCCTACAATGAGCAGTTCTTC
CASSSLTGSYNEQFF
>.|TRBD2|TRBJ2-1|TRBV12-3/TRBV12-4
TGTGCCAGCAGTCCCTCCTACCGACTAGCGGGGAACAATGAGCAGTTCTTC
CASSPSYRLAGNNEQFF
>.|.|TRBJ1-2|TRBV25-1
TGTGCCAGCCGGGCGACAAGTGGCTACACCTTC
CASRATSGYTF
>.|.|TRBJ2-7|TRBV11-2
TGTGCCAACAGCCGTGGCGGGAACTCCTACGAGCAGTACTTC
CANSRGGNSYEQYF
>few|.|TRBJ2-3|TRBV6-4
TGTGCCAGCAGTGAATATTCAGCAGGGACAGATACGCAGTATTTT
CASSEYSAGTDTQYF
>.|.|TRBJ2-7|TRBV5-1
TGCGCCGGCAGCTCGGAACCCCAGTACGAGCAGTACTTC
CAGSSEPQYEQYF
>.|TRBD1|TRBJ1-4|TRBV7-2
TGTGCCAGCAGCCCGGACAGGGCGAACGAAAAACTGTTTTTT
CASSPDRANEKLFF
>.|TRBD2|TRBJ2-1|TRBV7-8
TGTGCCAGCAGTTCTATAGGACTAGCGGGGGGCTTCTACAATGAGCAGTTCTTC
CASSSIGLAGGFYNEQFF
>once|TRBD1|TRBJ2-7|TRBV14
TGTGCCAGCAGTCACCGACAGGGGTGGGACGAGCAGTACTTC
CASSHRQGWDEQYF
>once|.|TRBJ1-1|TRBV5-1
TGCGCCAGCAGTTTCATTGCCGGACGGATGAACACTGAAGCTTTCTTT
CASSFIAGRMNTEAFF
>.|TRBD1|TRBJ2-4|TRBV5-1
TGCGCCAGCAGCACCGGACAGGGTCTTACCAAAAACATTCAGTACTTC
CASSTGQGLTKNIQYF
>.|.|TRBJ1-1|TRBV5-1
TGCGCCAGCAGCTTGGCAGCGGTAGTCACTGAAGCTTTCTTT
CASSLAAVVTEAFF
>.|.|TRBJ1-1|TRBV29-1
TGCAGCGTTGAAGGGCGATGGAACACTGAAGCTTTCTTT
CSVEGRWNTEAFF
>.|TRBD1|TRBJ1-1|TRBV19
TGTGCCAGTACCTCCAATTTGCGATGGAACAGGGGAGGGGACACTGAAGCTTTCTTT
CASTSNLRWNRGGDTEAFF
>.|TRBD2|TRBJ2-7|TRBV12-3/TRBV12-4
TGTGCCAGCAGTTTGACCCTAGCGGGAGCTGGCGAGCAGTACTTC
CASSLTLAGAGEQYF
>.|TRBD2|TRBJ2-7|TRBV4-1
TGCGCCAGCAGCCTTTTAGCGGGCGAGTCCTCCTACGAGCAGTACTTC
CASSLLAGESSYEQYF
>few|.|TRBJ2-4|TRBV20-1
TGCAGTGTATCCGGGGTCCAACTAGCCAAAAACATTCAGTACTTC
CSVSGVQLAKNIQYF
>.|TRBD2|TRBJ2-7|TRBV7-8
TGTGCCAGCAGCTTATTTCTAGCGGGAGAATCCGAGCAGTACTTC
CASSLFLAGESEQYF
>few|TRBD2|TRBJ2-1|TRBV7-3
TGTGCCAGCAGCAAACGTGGCGGCGGGGGGACCTACAATGAGCAGTTCTTC
CASSKRGGGGTYNEQFF
>few|.|TRBJ1-2|TRBV4-3
TGCGCCAGCAGCCAAGATTCGAGGCGGGGTGGCTACACCTTC
CASSQDSRRGGYTF
>few|TRBD1|TRBJ1-1|TRBV7-3
TGTGCCAGCAGCTCGGACAGGGGATCTAGCTCTGAAGCTTTCTTT
CASSSDRGSSSEAFF
>.|.|TRBJ2-5|TRBV5-6
TGTGCCAGCAGCTTGGGTCGCCTAGTGGGGGAGACCCAGTACTTC
CASSLGRLVGETQYF
>.|TRBD1|TRBJ1-2|TRBV14
TGTGCCAGCAGCCACCTCGGACAGGGACCTGGGGGCTACACCTTC
CASSHLGQGPGGYTF
>many|.|TRBJ2-7|TRBV5-6
TGTGCCAGCAGCTTGGTGGGACCGAAGAGCTCCTACGAGCAGTACTTC
CASSLVGPKSSYEQYF
>.|.|TRBJ2-6|TRBV20-1
TGCAGTGCTAGATGGGGAGCCCACAGTGGGGCCAACGTCCTGACTTTC
CSARWGAHSGANVLTF
>.|.|TRBJ2-3|TRBV28
TGTGCCAGCAGTCGAAGGTGGGAGAGGTCAGATACGCAGTATTTT
CASSRRWERSDTQYF
>.|.|TRBJ2-7|TRBV5-6
TGTGCCAGCAGCCCAGTTTCCTGGGCCTCAAATGAGCAGTACTTC
CASSPVSWASNEQYF
>once|.|TRBJ2-3|TRBV5-1
TGCGCCAGCAGCTTTGCGGGGGCTTCGGGAGATACGCAGTATTTT
CASSFAGASGDTQYF
>.|.|TRBJ1-2|TRBV28
TGTGCCAGCAGTTTATCAGACATCCGAGGGCCTTTTTCCTATGGCTACACCTTC
CASSLSDIRGPFSYGYTF
>once|.|TRBJ2-1|TRBV14
TGTGCCAGCAGCCCCCAGCCCTACAGCGTGGGCAATGAGCAGTTCTTC
CASSPQPYSVGNEQFF
>.|.|TRBJ2-1|TRBV7-3
TGTGCCAGCAGCCCCGCGGCAGGGGCCCGTAATGAGCAGTTCTTC
CASSPAAGARNEQFF
>few|.|TRBJ1-2|TRBV12-3/TRBV12-4
TGTGCCAGCAGTTCACACGACAGGAACTATGGCTACACCTTC
CASSSHDRNYGYTF
>few|TRBD2|TRBJ2-5|TRBV5-6
TGTGCCAGCAGCTCCATAGGGACTACACAAGAGACCCAGTACTTC
CASSSIGTTQETQYF
>few|.|TRBJ2-5|TRBV7-2
TGTGCCAGCAGCATACAGCCACAAGAGACCCAGTACTTC
CASSIQPQETQYF